This T cell receptor (beta chain) comes out of a study of T-cell memory formation after mild COVID-19. Study-wide findings and caveats: Second-wave clones reaching peak frequency on day 37 lacked confirmed SARS-CoV-2 specificity. The appearance of some responding clones in pre-infection memory suggested that cross-reactive memory joined.

The ends lost 1 base at V and 5 bases at J; junction bases unmatched: 10. CDR3 length: 15 residues. The germline CDR1 and CDR2 sequences are DFQATT and SNEGSKA (reference sequence). The 5'RACE method, run with constant-segment primers, produced TCR alpha and TCR beta cDNA libraries (carrying sample barcodes and UMIs). TCRdb analysed the 5' RACE reads with MiXCR anew, one entry per CDR3 protein. The sample has 250,000 to 350,000 distinct CDR3 sequences, around 19% seen once; the top ten hold more than 20%. On this clonotype itself: Antigen unknown.

This TCR came from a man aged 18-30 years who had mild COVID-19 (a few samples of this study predate the infection). Cell type and time point are not known. The rearrangement links TRBV20-1 to TRBJ2-5; 7 bases are a match to TRBD1. The specimen was PBMCs or a T cell subset sorted from them (not recorded which). In DNA, the CDR3 is TGCAGTGCTAGAGCTCGACAGGGCGCGGAGGAGACCCAGTACTTC. Protein: CSARARQGAEETQYF.